Presented here are 12 T cell receptor beta chains from one specimen sequenced in a study of cytomegalovirus exposure and HLA in healthy donors. Primers included in the PCR were 60 Vbeta and 13 Jbeta primers. Method: immunoSEQ multiplex PCR; TCRdb's copy keeps in-frame clones and lacks some. This table holds approximately 160,000 clones, roughly four fifths found once. Sequenced sample: PBMCs. The source is a young woman in good health and CMV-seronegative.

The chain uses TRBV7-2 and TRBJ1-1; no clear D gene. Germline V gives CDR1 SGHTA, CDR2 FQGNSA. This CDR3 comprises 14 residues. Between the trimmed V and J ends, which lost 1 base and 5 bases, there was a span of 11 bases. CDR3 nucleotides: TGTGCCAGCAGCTTAGAGCGCAGAGTAACTGAAGCTTTCTTT. The encoded protein is CASSLERRVTEAFF. Drawing the rest from reference TRBV7-2 and TRBJ1-1, the complete variable domain is GAGVSQSPSNKVTEKGKDVELRCDPISGHTALYWYRQSLGQGLEFLIYFQGNSAPDKSGLPSDRFSAERTGGSVSTLTIQRTQQEDSAVYLCASSLERRVTEAFFGQGTRLTVV.

This sequence joins TRBV29-1 and TRBJ1-2; possibly TRBD1 for D (5 bases). V lost 1 base to trimming and J lost 2 bases, with 14 bases between them. The germline V gene encodes CDR1 SQVTM and CDR2 ANQGSEA. The CDR3 is made up of 15 amino acids. CDR3 residues: CSVEGGGTVNYGYTF. The CDR3 DNA reads TGCAGCGTTGAAGGGGGCGGGACGGTAAACTATGGCTACACCTTC.

This chain links TRBV5-1 with TRBJ2-7, with 7 bases that match TRBD1. Germline V CDR1 and CDR2: SGHRS, YFSETQ. This CDR3 contains 13 residues. J lost 6 bases, V lost 5 bases, and 8 bases had no gene match. The CDR3 reads CASRQGTLFEQYF. CDR3 bases: TGCGCCAGCAGACAGGGGACGCTCTTCGAGCAGTACTTC.

The chain joins TRBV5-4 to TRBJ1-1; D unclear. V dropped 4 bases and J dropped 0 bases, with 7 bases sitting between them. Germline assignment: CDR1 SGHNT and CDR2 YYREEE (reference sequence). The CDR3 has 13 residues. CDR3 loop: CASSPDLNTEAFF. The DNA for the CDR3 is TGTGCCAGCAGCCCGGACTTGAACACTGAAGCTTTCTTT.

This clone was observed once. The J gene is TRBJ1-1, the V gene TRBV21-1. TRBV21-1 is a known pseudogene. CDR3 length equals 13 residues. CDR3 in amino acids: CASSKAGVDEAFF. CDR3 in DNA: TGTGCCAGCAGCAAGGCCGGGGTTGATGAAGCTTTCTTT.

The chain recombines TRBV6-5 with TRBJ2-7; D is perhaps TRBD2 (5 bases). Per germline, CDR1 MNHEY and CDR2 SVGAGI. This CDR3 has 16 residues. Trimming shortened V by 0 bases and J by 6 bases, and 18 bases separated the two germline ends. The CDR3 protein is CASSYSAGLNPLEQYF. In DNA, the CDR3 is TGTGCCAGCAGTTACTCGGCGGGTCTAAACCCACTCGAGCAGTACTTC.

This clone was seen a handful of times. The chain recombines TRBV10-1 with TRBJ2-1; TRBD2 might be the D (6 bases). CDR1 is WNHNN, CDR2 SYGVQD, per germline (reference sequence). The V and J ends lost 2 bases and 4 bases respectively, with 6 bases between them. This CDR3 is built from 13 residues. CDR3 protein: CASSEREYNEQFF. CDR3 nucleotides: TGCGCCAGCAGTGAGCGGGAGTACAATGAGCAGTTCTTC.

V usage is TRBV30 and J usage is TRBJ1-2; 8 bases fit TRBD1. CDR1 and CDR2 (germline): GTSNPN, SVGIG (reference sequence). Trimming at V came to 6 bases and at J to 4 bases, leaving 7 bases not matched to a gene. CDR3 length: 13 residues. CDR3 sequence: CACTGGRRYGYTF. CDR3 coding DNA: TGTGCCTGCACAGGGGGGCGCCGCTATGGCTACACCTTC.

This clone has only one observation. An end of the junction differs from the germline gene, which may be a read error. The rearrangement uses TRBV6-5 and TRBJ1-4, with a possible D match to TRBD1 (5 bases). The germline CDR1 and CDR2 sequences are MNHEY and SVGAGI. This CDR3 is built from 8 residues. The CDR3 region has the DNA TGTGCCAGCAGGCCGGGGGATTTT. It translates to CASRPGDF.

V is TRBV5-1 and J is TRBJ2-1, with a possible D match to TRBD2 (6 bases). CDR1 and CDR2 (germline): SGHRS, YFSETQ. The CDR3 contains 16 residues. V lost 5 bases to trimming and J lost 2 bases, with 17 bases between them. The DNA of the CDR3 is TGCGCCAGCAGTCTAATTTGGGAGGACCCCTACAATGAGCAGTTCTTC. This sequence encodes CASSLIWEDPYNEQFF.

As DNA, the CDR3 is TGTGCCAGCAGTCCCCCGGACTTACTGAACACTGAAGCTTTCTTT. Residues: CASSPPDLLNTEAFF. The gene calls are TRBV28 and TRBJ1-1; no definite D call. CDR3 size: 15 residues. The V end lost 5 bases, the J end lost 0 bases, and 13 bases lay between the germline ends. CDR1 is MDHEN and CDR2 is SYDVKM in the germline V gene.

The chain employs TRBV15 and TRBJ2-7; D might be TRBD2 (6 bases). V was cut by 1 base and J by 5 bases, with 15 bases left in between. The CDR3 is 15 residues long. Germline V gene data show CDR1 as LNHNV and CDR2 as YYDKDF (reference sequence). The CDR3 protein is CATSRGRDSGNEQYF. The CDR3 DNA is TGTGCCACCAGCAGAGGGAGGGATTCAGGAAACGAGCAGTACTTC.